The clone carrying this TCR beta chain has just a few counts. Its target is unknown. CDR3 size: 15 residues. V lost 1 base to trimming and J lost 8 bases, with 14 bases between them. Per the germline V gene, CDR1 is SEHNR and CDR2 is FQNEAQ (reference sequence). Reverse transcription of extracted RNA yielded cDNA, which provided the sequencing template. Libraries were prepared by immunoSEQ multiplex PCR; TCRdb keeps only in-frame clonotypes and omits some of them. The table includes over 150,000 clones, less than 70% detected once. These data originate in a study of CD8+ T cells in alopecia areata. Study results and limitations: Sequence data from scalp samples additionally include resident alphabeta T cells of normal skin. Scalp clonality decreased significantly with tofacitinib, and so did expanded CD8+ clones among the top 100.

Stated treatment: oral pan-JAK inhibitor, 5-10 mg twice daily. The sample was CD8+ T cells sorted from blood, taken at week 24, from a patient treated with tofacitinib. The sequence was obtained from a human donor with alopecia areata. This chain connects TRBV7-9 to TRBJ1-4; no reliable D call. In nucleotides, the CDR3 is TGTGCCAGCAGCTTAGACGCCACAGAAGAGGAAAAACTGTTTTTT. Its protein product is CASSLDATEEEKLFF.